This T cell receptor beta chain was identified in a study of prognosis after radiotherapy for stage I lung cancer. Across the study: None of the patients had concurrent treatment alongside stereotactic body radiotherapy.

Amplification of TCR beta CDR3 from genomic DNA used two-round multiplex PCR. Initially, in first-round PCR, primers specific to each TRBV and TRBJ gene were used. TCRdb reprocessed the multiplex PCR reads via MiXCR and lists one record per CDR3 protein. Of fewer than 25,000 distinct CDR3 sequences listed, around two fifths are singletons. Germline V gives CDR1 SGHAT, CDR2 FQNNGV. The CDR3 is made up of 13 amino acids. Of note for this clonotype: The junction departs from germline at one end; a sequencing error may be responsible.

The material was PBMCs, obtained before or after stereotactic body radiation therapy (not recorded which). This TCR was recovered from a donor over 45 with non-small cell lung cancer. This chain links TRBV11-2 with TRBJ2-7; D gene ambiguous. The CDR3 region has the DNA TGTGCCAGCATCTTAGGCTTAGCCTACGAGCAGTACTTC. It yields the protein CASILGLAYEQYF.